One and the same sample provided the 27 T cell receptor beta chains below, sequenced in a study of T cell repertoires and HLA-DP antigens. Sequencing was performed with immunoSEQ multiplex PCR; in TCRdb, only in-frame clones are kept and a portion is missing. The table lists roughly 110,000 clones, about 92% of them singletons. Which antigens these TCRs recognize remains unknown. Sample: CD4+ T cells from PBMCs. These receptor sequences come from a woman younger than 30 in good health and CMV-seronegative.

The chain carries TRBV5-8 and TRBJ2-3; possibly TRBD2 for D (6 bases). V was clipped by 0 bases and J by 5 bases, with 16 bases between them. There are 16 residues in the CDR3. The V gene's germline CDR1 is SGHTS and CDR2 YDEGEE. Here the CDR3 DNA reads TGTGCCAGCAGCTTGGCCTGGGCCAAGGAGGGAGATACGCAGTATTTT. Its translation is CASSLAWAKEGDTQYF.

This chain joins TRBV5-1 and TRBJ1-4; D is possibly TRBD1 (6 bases). The ends were cut back, 6 bases at V and 4 bases at J, with 16 bases in the middle. Looked up from germline, CDR1 is SGHRS and CDR2 is YFSETQ. The CDR3 contains 15 residues. The CDR3 nucleotides read TGCGCCAGCACCCCAGCGGGACAACATAATGAAAAACTGTTTTTT. This codes for CASTPAGQHNEKLFF. Based on the CDR3 plus reference TRBV5-1 and TRBJ1-4, the full variable domain is KAGVTQTPRYLIKTRGQQVTLSCSPISGHRSVSWYQQTPGQGLQFLFEYFSETQRNKGNFPGRFSGRQFSNSRSEMNVSTLELGDSALYLCASTPAGQHNEKLFFGSGTQLSVL.

The V and J genes are TRBV19 and TRBJ2-3, with TRBD2 matching 11 bases. The CDR3 is 15 residues long. Germline trimming cut 10 bases from V and 12 bases from J; bases unmatched to any gene: 18. Germline V gene sequence: CDR1 LNHDA, CDR2 SQIVND (reference sequence). For the CDR3, the DNA is TGTGCCACCGGGGGCCTAGCGGGGGGCCTAAAGATCCAGTATTTT. This codes for CATGGLAGGLKIQYF.

The V call is TRBV19, the J call TRBJ2-1, with 16 positions matching TRBD2. The V and J ends lost 8 bases and 2 bases, in that order; junction bases with no gene match: 0. Germline-derived CDR1 and CDR2 are LNHDA and SQIVND (reference sequence). The CDR3 sequence is 15 residues long. The CDR3 DNA sequence: TGTGCCAGTGGGACTAGCGGGAGGGCCTACAATGAGCAGTTCTTC. Encoded protein: CASGTSGRAYNEQFF.

V gene TRBV18 combines with J gene TRBJ1-1, with TRBD1 as a possible D gene (5 bases). The CDR3 extends over 13 amino acids. Trimming pared 5 bases from V and 10 bases from J, leaving 17 bases between. Germline values: CDR1 KGHSH, CDR2 LQKENI. The DNA of the CDR3 is TGTGCCAGCTCAGGTGGGGACCGCCGAGTAGCTTTCTTT. This encodes CASSGGDRRVAFF. Using reference TRBV18 and TRBJ1-1 for the parts outside the CDR3, the full variable domain is NAGVMQNPRHLVRRRGQEARLRCSPMKGHSHVYWYRQLPEEGLKFMVYLQKENIIDESGMPKERFSAEFPKEGPSILRIQQVVRGDSAAYFCASSGGDRRVAFFGQGTRLTVV.

The rearrangement joins TRBV25-1 to TRBJ2-7; D not resolved. This CDR3 has 11 amino acids. Trimming left V 3 bases short and J 3 bases short, with 3 bases between. Germline CDR1 is MGHDK and CDR2 is SYGVNS. CDR3 bases: TGTGCCAGCAGTGAGTTCTACGAGCAGTACTTC. Translated, it gives CASSEFYEQYF.

V and J are TRBV30 and TRBJ1-2; D may be TRBD1 (5 bases). The germline gives CDR1 GTSNPN, CDR2 SVGIG (reference sequence). V was clipped by 4 bases and J by 7 bases, with 13 bases between them. CDR3 length equals 12 residues. The CDR3 spells CAWTPGTLGYTF. DNA for the CDR3: TGTGCCTGGACCCCTGGGACGCTTGGCTACACCTTC.

The chain uses TRBV7-3 and TRBJ2-2; 13 nucleotides match TRBD2. J lost 2 bases, V lost 5 bases, and 5 bases had no gene match. There are 17 residues in the CDR3. The germline CDR1 and CDR2 sequences are SGHTA and FQGTGA. The CDR3 nucleotides read TGTGCCAGCAGCGGTCGGACTAGCGGGAGAAACACCGGGGAGCTGTTTTTT. As protein: CASSGRTSGRNTGELFF.

V usage is TRBV5-4 and J usage is TRBJ1-3; the match to TRBD1 covers 8 bases. V trimming: 0 bases; J trimming: 2 bases; junction bases outside the gene matches: 7. CDR3 size: 17 residues. From germline, CDR1 is SGHNT and CDR2 YYREEE (reference sequence). CDR3 DNA sequence: TGTGCCAGCAGCTTGGTAGGGGCCAGGGGGCCTGGAAACACCATATATTTT. Residues: CASSLVGARGPGNTIYF.

The rearrangement links TRBV5-6 to TRBJ2-2; D is undetermined. CDR1 and CDR2 (germline): SGHDT, YYEEEE. V was cut by 3 bases and J by 4 bases, with 4 bases left in between. The CDR3 is 12 residues long. CDR3 loop: CASSSTTGELFF. CDR3 DNA sequence: TGTGCCAGCAGCTCAACCACCGGGGAGCTGTTTTTT.

The chain employs TRBV7-9 and TRBJ2-2, with D possibly matching TRBD1 (5 bases). Germline V gives CDR1 SEHNR, CDR2 FQNEAQ (reference sequence). Trimming removed 4 bases at V and 2 bases at J, with 8 bases between. This CDR3 has 14 residues. The CDR3 region is CASSYGQNTGELFF. Written as DNA, the CDR3 is TGTGCCAGCAGCTACGGACAAAACACCGGGGAGCTGTTTTTT.

V gene TRBV2 combines with J gene TRBJ2-7; D gene ambiguous. Trimming left V 6 bases short and J 7 bases short, with 16 bases between. Germline loops: CDR1 SNHLY, CDR2 FYNNEI. This CDR3 contains 13 residues. The CDR3 protein is CASRPRDLGEQYF. The CDR3 nucleotides read TGTGCCAGCAGACCTAGGGATTTAGGGGAGCAGTACTTC.

This chain uses TRBV5-1 with TRBJ1-4; D remains unclear. Germline loops: CDR1 SGHRS, CDR2 YFSETQ. The CDR3 covers 14 residues. V lost 1 base, J lost 8 bases, and 12 bases lay in between. The CDR3 region is CASSLPGVGEKLFF. CDR3 bases: TGCGCCAGCAGCTTGCCCGGGGTTGGAGAAAAACTGTTTTTT. Supplemented by reference TRBV5-1 and TRBJ1-4, the full variable domain reads KAGVTQTPRYLIKTRGQQVTLSCSPISGHRSVSWYQQTPGQGLQFLFEYFSETQRNKGNFPGRFSGRQFSNSRSEMNVSTLELGDSALYLCASSLPGVGEKLFFGSGTQLSVL.

V is TRBV7-8 and J is TRBJ1-2; D is uncertain. Germline-derived CDR1 and CDR2 are SGHVS and FQNEAQ. CDR3 size: 14 residues. The germline V and J ends were trimmed by 2 bases and 8 bases, with 15 bases remaining between them. CDR3 region: CASSLLPRPMGYTF. CDR3 DNA: TGTGCCAGCAGCTTACTCCCCCGCCCGATGGGCTACACCTTC.

The gene calls are TRBV28 and TRBJ1-5; possibly TRBD1 for D (5 bases). V was trimmed by 8 bases and J by 6 bases, leaving 32 bases between them. The CDR3 sequence is 19 residues long. Germline assignment: CDR1 MDHEN and CDR2 SYDVKM. The CDR3 here is CASSLATVRSIGVGQPQHF. Here the CDR3 DNA reads TGTGCCAGCTCCCTGGCGACGGTGAGGAGCATAGGGGTGGGTCAGCCCCAGCATTTT.

The J gene is TRBJ2-5, the V gene TRBV19; TRBD1 agrees at 8 bases. CDR3 size: 14 residues. Germline V CDR1 and CDR2: LNHDA, SQIVND (reference sequence). V was clipped by 5 bases and J by 5 bases; unmatched bases: 7. This chain's CDR3 is CASSRTGPRETQYF. CDR3 DNA sequence: TGTGCCAGTAGTCGGACAGGGCCCCGCGAGACCCAGTACTTC.

V is TRBV4-3 and J is TRBJ2-1, with 13 bases lining up with TRBD2. CDR1 is LGHNA, CDR2 YSLEER, per germline. The CDR3 is 20 amino acids. Trimming took 2 bases from V and 4 from J; bases not matched to a gene: 14. The CDR3 is CASSQKGTPGLAGKYNEQFF. The CDR3 DNA follows: TGCGCCAGCAGCCAAAAGGGAACACCGGGACTAGCGGGAAAGTACAATGAGCAGTTCTTC.

This rearrangement joins TRBV11-2 to TRBJ2-3; 8 bases are shared with TRBD1. The CDR3 extends over 16 amino acids. Germline CDR1 is SGHAT and CDR2 is FQNNGV. Trimming took 0 bases from V and 6 from J; bases not matched to a gene: 8. The DNA for the CDR3 is TGTGCCAGCAGCTTAGATCCCAGGGGGCTTTTGGATACGCAGTATTTT. The encoded protein is CASSLDPRGLLDTQYF.

The J gene is TRBJ1-1, the V gene TRBV7-9; D is unresolved. This CDR3 is 13 amino acids long. V lost 3 bases, J lost 0 bases, and 5 bases lay in between. CDR1 and CDR2 (germline): SEHNR, FQNEAQ (reference sequence). The CDR3 nucleotides are TGTGCCAGCAGCTTTCAGATGAACACTGAAGCTTTCTTT. Its translation: CASSFQMNTEAFF.

V gene TRBV18 combines with J gene TRBJ1-5, with D maybe TRBD1 (6 bases). The CDR3 covers 17 residues. From germline, CDR1 is KGHSH and CDR2 LQKENI. V gave up 3 bases and J gave up 3 bases, with 18 bases separating them. CDR3 in amino acids: CASSPDIGGRSNQPQHF. CDR3 bases: TGTGCCAGCTCACCGGACATTGGGGGCAGGTCCAATCAGCCCCAGCATTTT.

This CDR3 is CASREQGFGEQYV. The DNA of the CDR3 is TGTGCCAGCAGAGAACAGGGTTTCGGCGAGCAGTACGTC. The chain recombines TRBV6-6 with TRBJ2-7; D is perhaps TRBD1 (6 bases). V was cut by 6 bases and J by 6 bases, with 15 bases left in between. The CDR3 is 13 amino acids. The germline CDR1 and CDR2 sequences are MNHNY and SVGAGI (reference sequence).

The table lists this clone with a count of one. The chain combines TRBV5-5 with TRBJ2-7, with 9 nucleotides matching TRBD2. Germline V gene sequence: CDR1 SGHKS, CDR2 YYEKEE (reference sequence). After removal of 10 bases from V and 1 base from J, the junction contained 12 bases not matched to a gene. This CDR3 contains 15 residues. CDR3 bases: TGTGCCTCAAGCTTGGCGGGAGGGCCTTCCTACGAGCAGTACTTC. This gives the protein CASSLAGGPSYEQYF.

This chain connects TRBV28 to TRBJ1-1; D unresolved. Germline CDR1 is MDHEN and CDR2 is SYDVKM. Trimming shortened V by 7 bases and J by 3 bases, and 9 bases separated the two germline ends. The CDR3 contains 12 residues. CDR3 protein: CASTSWYTEAFF. CDR3 DNA sequence: TGTGCCAGCACATCCTGGTACACTGAAGCTTTCTTT.

This clone was counted once. CDR3 sequence: CASTWGGTSYEQYF. CDR3 sequence (DNA): TGTGCCAGCACCTGGGGGGGGACCTCCTACGAGCAGTACTTC. The chain joins TRBV28 to TRBJ2-7, with 7 nucleotides matching TRBD2. The CDR3 contains 14 residues. The germline gives CDR1 MDHEN, CDR2 SYDVKM. Losses at the gene ends were 7 bases for V and 0 bases for J; bases not matched to a gene: 6.

The V and J genes are TRBV15 and TRBJ1-2, with 8 positions matching TRBD1. The junction had 12 bases not matched to a gene; V was cut back by 1 base and J by 8 bases. The length of the CDR3 is 16 residues. Germline V lookup: CDR1 LNHNV, CDR2 YYDKDF (reference sequence). DNA of the CDR3: TGTGCCACCAGCAGAGCTGAGATACGACAGGGGCTAGGCTACACCTTC. This codes for CATSRAEIRQGLGYTF.

This rearrangement joins TRBV15 to TRBJ2-5; D call uncertain. Per the germline V gene, CDR1 is LNHNV and CDR2 is YYDKDF (reference sequence). V lost 2 bases, J lost 4 bases, and 14 bases lay in between. The CDR3 runs 15 residues. The CDR3 spells CATSRTTTVLETQYF. In DNA form, the CDR3 reads TGTGCCACCAGCAGAACCACCACAGTGTTAGAGACCCAGTACTTC.

V gene TRBV5-1 combines with J gene TRBJ1-1; TRBD1 agrees at 7 bases. CDR3 length equals 15 residues. V was clipped by 4 bases and J by 0 bases; unmatched bases: 6. CDR1 and CDR2 (germline): SGHRS, YFSETQ. In DNA, the CDR3 is TGCGCCAGCAGCGTTGCAGGGGGGGTGAACACTGAAGCTTTCTTT. It translates to CASSVAGGVNTEAFF.